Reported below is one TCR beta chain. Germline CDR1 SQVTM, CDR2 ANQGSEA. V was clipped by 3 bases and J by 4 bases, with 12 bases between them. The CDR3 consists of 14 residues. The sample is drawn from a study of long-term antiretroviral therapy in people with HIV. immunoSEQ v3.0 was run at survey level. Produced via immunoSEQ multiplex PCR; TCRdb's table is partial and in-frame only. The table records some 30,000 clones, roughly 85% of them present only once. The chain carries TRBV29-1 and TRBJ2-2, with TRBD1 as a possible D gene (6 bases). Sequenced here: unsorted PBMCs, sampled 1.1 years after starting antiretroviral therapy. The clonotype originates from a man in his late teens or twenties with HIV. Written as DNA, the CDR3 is TGCAGCGTTGATAGGCAGGGGAGCACCGGGGAGCTGTTTTTT. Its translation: CSVDRQGSTGELFF.